This T cell receptor beta chain is from a study of regulatory T cells in long-lasting Graves disease. Points from the study as a whole: The persistent group shared around 2,600 public clonotypes, more than the 950 to 1,000 shared by new patients.

Time point defined: persistent/refractory GD, antithyroid drugs over 5 years with positive TRAb. Generation of the TCR library employed RNA extracted from PBMCs. This clonotype was recorded many times. Its antigen is still unknown. Germline CDR1 is SGHKS and CDR2 is YYEKEE (reference sequence). This CDR3 is built from 15 residues. V gave up 0 bases and J gave up 5 bases; unmatched junction bases: 3. Construction of TCR beta libraries relied on iRepertoire HTBI primers and on Arm-PCR targeting CDR3 regions. TCRdb recomputed calls from the multiplex PCR reads with MiXCR, one row per CDR3 protein. The table records 300,000 or so distinct CDR3 sequences, about 20% of them present only once.

This TCR came from a female donor with Graves disease. The chain is built from TRBV5-5 and TRBJ1-5; 9 bases are shared with TRBD1. Source: peripheral blood mononuclear cells (PBMCs), taken when the disease was refractory, from a patient treated with antithyroid drugs. The CDR3 is CASSLGGQGHQPQHF. The CDR3, as DNA: TGTGCCAGCAGCTTGGGGGGACAGGGTCATCAGCCCCAGCATTTT.